This T cell receptor beta chain emerged from a study of patients and donors after allogeneic stem cell transplantation. One entry per CDR3 protein, called by TCRdb with MiXCR from the RT-PCR reads. The sample records 150,000 to 200,000 distinct CDR3 sequences, approximately 30% being singletons. This clonotype was observed a handful of times. This CDR3 has 12 amino acids. V trimming: 9 bases; J trimming: 6 bases; junction bases outside the gene matches: 5. Per the germline V gene, CDR1 is SGHRS and CDR2 is YFSETQ. What was sequenced was blood, either unsorted or a sorted T cell fraction (not recorded which). The J gene is TRBJ2-2, the V gene TRBV5-1; 7 nucleotides match TRBD2. The receptor was derived from a human donor who was either an allogeneic HSCT recipient or a stem cell or donor lymphocyte infusion donor (not recorded which). It is not recorded whose cells these are; they may come from a transplant donor. CDR3 in amino acids: CATAGDPGELFF. The CDR3 DNA is TGCGCCACCGCGGGAGACCCCGGGGAGCTGTTTTTT. The full variable domain, its missing parts supplied by reference TRBV5-1 and TRBJ2-2, is KAGVTQTPRYLIKTRGQQVTLSCSPISGHRSVSWYQQTPGQGLQFLFEYFSETQRNKGNFPGRFSGRQFSNSRSEMNVSTLELGDSALYLCATAGDPGELFFGEGSRLTVL.